The sequence of this T cell receptor beta chain was determined in a study of early T cells in non-severe SARS-CoV-2 infection. Overall study: The study sequenced bulk RNA from unsorted whole blood, with chains unpaired.

Individual cDNA molecules were tagged with unique molecular identifiers, the study reported. TCRdb analysed the 5' RACE reads with MiXCR anew, one entry per CDR3 protein. The top ten hold just under 5% of the sample, which has about 64,000 distinct CDR3 sequences, roughly 5% seen once. Trimming took 0 bases from V and 0 from J, leaving 12 bases between them. The CDR3 is made up of 18 amino acids. Germline V gene sequence: CDR1 LGHNA, CDR2 YSLEER. Study conclusions and caveats: The study's VDJdb matching favored anti-spike CD8 responses and missed private and CD4 specificities.

This clonotype was detected many times. Its specificity is not known. The V and J genes are TRBV4-3 and TRBJ2-6; perhaps TRBD2 as D (6 bases). This TCR came from an adult who was a healthcare worker with PCR-confirmed SARS-CoV-2 infection or an uninfected control (not recorded which). Source material: whole blood. The CDR3 region is CASSQELAWISGANVLTF. The CDR3, as DNA: TGCGCCAGCAGCCAAGAACTAGCATGGATCTCTGGGGCCAACGTCCTGACTTTC.